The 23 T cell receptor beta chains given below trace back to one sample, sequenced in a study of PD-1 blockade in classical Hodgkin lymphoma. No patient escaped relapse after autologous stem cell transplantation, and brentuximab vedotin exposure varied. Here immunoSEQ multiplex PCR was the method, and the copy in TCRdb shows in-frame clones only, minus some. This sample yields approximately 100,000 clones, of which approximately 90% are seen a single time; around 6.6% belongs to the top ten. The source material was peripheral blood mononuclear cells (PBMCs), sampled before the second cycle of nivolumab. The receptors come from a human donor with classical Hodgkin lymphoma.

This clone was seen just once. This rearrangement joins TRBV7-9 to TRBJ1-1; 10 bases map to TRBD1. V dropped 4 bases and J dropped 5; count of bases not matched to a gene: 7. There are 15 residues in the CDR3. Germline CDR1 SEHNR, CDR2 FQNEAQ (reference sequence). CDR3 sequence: CASSYSTGGYTEAFF. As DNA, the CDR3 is TGTGCCAGCAGCTACTCGACAGGGGGCTATACTGAAGCTTTCTTT.

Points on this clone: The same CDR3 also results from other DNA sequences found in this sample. This CDR3 reads CASSAGSGNTIYF. The CDR3 nucleotides are TGTGCCAGCAGCGCGGGGTCCGGAAACACCATATATTTT. This chain joins TRBV2 and TRBJ1-3, with unresolved D. This CDR3 region has 13 residues. The germline V gene has CDR1 SNHLY and CDR2 FYNNEI. The V end was cut by 6 bases, the J end by 4 bases, with 10 bases between.

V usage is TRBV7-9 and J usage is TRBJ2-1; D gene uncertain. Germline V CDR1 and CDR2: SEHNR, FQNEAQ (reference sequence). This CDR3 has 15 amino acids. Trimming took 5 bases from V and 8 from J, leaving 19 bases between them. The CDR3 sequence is CASSPPHQSDDEQFF. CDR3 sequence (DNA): TGTGCCAGCAGCCCACCCCACCAATCGGACGATGAGCAGTTCTTC. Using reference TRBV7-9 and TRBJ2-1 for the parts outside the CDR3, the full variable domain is DTGVSQNPRHKITKRGQNVTFRCDPISEHNRLYWYRQTLGQGPEFLTYFQNEAQLEKSRLLSDRFSAERPKGSFSTLEIQRTEQGDSAMYLCASSPPHQSDDEQFFGPGTRLTVL.

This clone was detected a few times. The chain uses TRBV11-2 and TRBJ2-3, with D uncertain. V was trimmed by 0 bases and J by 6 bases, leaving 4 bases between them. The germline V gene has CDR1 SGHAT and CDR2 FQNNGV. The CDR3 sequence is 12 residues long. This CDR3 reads CASSLDLDTQYF. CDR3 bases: TGTGCCAGCAGCTTAGATTTGGATACGCAGTATTTT.

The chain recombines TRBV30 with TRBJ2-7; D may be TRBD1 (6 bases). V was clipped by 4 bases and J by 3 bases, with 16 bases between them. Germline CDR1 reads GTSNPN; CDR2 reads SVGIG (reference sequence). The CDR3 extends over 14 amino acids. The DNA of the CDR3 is TGTGCCTGGAAAATGCCGGACAGAATCTACGAGCAGTACTTC. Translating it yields CAWKMPDRIYEQYF.

The CDR3 sequence: CASSEAAGGFGAQHF. The CDR3 nucleotides read TGTGCCAGCAGTGAGGCGGCAGGAGGCTTTGGGGCCCAGCATTTT. The chain uses TRBV6-1 and TRBJ1-5; D gene unclear. V was pared by 3 bases and J by 11 bases, with 20 bases between. The CDR3 length is 15 residues. Germline assignment: CDR1 MNHNS and CDR2 SASEGT.

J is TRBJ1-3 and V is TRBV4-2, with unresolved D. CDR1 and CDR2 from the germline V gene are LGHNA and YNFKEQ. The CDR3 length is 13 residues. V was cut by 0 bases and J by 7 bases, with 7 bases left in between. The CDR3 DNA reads TGTGCCAGCAGCCAAGAAGTTCGGAACACCATATATTTT. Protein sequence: CASSQEVRNTIYF.

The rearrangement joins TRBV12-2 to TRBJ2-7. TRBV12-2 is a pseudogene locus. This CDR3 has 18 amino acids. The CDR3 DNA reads TGTGCAAGTCGCCTGCGACGGAGATATCGAAAATTCAGGTACGAGCAGTACTTC. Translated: CASRLRRRYRKFRYEQYF.

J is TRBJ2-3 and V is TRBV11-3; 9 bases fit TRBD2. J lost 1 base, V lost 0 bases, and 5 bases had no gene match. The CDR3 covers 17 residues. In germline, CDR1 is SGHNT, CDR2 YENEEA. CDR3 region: CASSLELAGSRTDTQYF. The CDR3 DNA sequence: TGTGCCAGCAGCTTAGAGCTAGCGGGGAGCCGCACAGATACGCAGTATTTT.

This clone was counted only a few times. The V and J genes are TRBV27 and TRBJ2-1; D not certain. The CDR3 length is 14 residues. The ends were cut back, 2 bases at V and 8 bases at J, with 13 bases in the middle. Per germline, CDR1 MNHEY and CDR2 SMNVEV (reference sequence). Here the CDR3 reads CASSLVPPGHEQFF. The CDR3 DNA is TGTGCCAGCAGTTTAGTTCCCCCTGGTCATGAGCAGTTCTTC.

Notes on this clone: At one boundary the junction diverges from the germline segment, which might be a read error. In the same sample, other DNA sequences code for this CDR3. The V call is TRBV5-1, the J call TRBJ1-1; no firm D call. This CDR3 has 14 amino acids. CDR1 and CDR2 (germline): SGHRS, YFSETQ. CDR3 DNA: TGCGCCAGCAGCTTCTCGGGCTTGAAAACTGAAGCTTTCTTT. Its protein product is CASSFSGLKTEAFF.

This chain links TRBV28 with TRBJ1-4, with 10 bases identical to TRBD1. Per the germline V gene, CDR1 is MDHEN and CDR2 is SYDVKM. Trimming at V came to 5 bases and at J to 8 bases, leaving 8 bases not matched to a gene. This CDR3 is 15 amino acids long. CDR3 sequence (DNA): TGTGCCAGCAGTAACCTGGGACAGGGGAAGGAAAAACTGTTTTTT. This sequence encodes CASSNLGQGKEKLFF.

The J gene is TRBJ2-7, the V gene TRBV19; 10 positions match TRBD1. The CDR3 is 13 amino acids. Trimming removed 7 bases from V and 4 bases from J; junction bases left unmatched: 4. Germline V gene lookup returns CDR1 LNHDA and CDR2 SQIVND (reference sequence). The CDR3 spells CASIGTGEYEQYF. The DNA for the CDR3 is TGTGCCAGTATCGGGACAGGGGAATACGAGCAGTACTTC.

CDR3 in DNA: TGCAGCGTCCGAAGGACTAGTTTCGGCACAGATACGCAGTATTTT. Translated: CSVRRTSFGTDTQYF. This chain links TRBV29-1 with TRBJ2-3; 7 bases fit TRBD2. This CDR3 has 15 amino acids. V shed 6 bases and J 1 base; nucleotides not matched to a gene: 10. CDR1 is SQVTM and CDR2 is ANQGSEA in the germline V gene.

This CDR3 is CASRSGTAYNEQFF. CDR3 sequence (DNA): TGTGCCAGCAGGTCCGGGACAGCTTACAATGAGCAGTTCTTC. The V call is TRBV2, the J call TRBJ2-1; 7 bases map to TRBD1. The CDR3 totals 14 residues. Germline CDR1 SNHLY, CDR2 FYNNEI. The V segment lost 6 bases and the J segment 4 bases; nucleotides outside the gene matches: 6. The entire variable domain, with the rest obtained from reference TRBV2 and TRBJ2-1, is as follows: EPEVTQTPSHQVTQMGQEVILRCVPISNHLYFYWYRQILGQKVEFLVSFYNNEISEKSEIFDDQFSVERPDGSNFTLKIRSTKLEDSAMYFCASRSGTAYNEQFFGPGTRLTVL.

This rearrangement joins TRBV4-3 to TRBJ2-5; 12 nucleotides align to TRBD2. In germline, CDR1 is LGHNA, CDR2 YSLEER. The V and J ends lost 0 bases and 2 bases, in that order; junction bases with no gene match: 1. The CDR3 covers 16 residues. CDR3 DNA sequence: TGCGCCAGCAGCCAAGACGGACTAGCGGGACAAGAGACCCAGTACTTC. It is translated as CASSQDGLAGQETQYF.

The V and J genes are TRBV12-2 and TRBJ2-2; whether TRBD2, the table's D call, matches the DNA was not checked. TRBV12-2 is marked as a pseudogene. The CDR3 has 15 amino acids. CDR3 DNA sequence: TGTGCAAGTCGCTTAGTAGCCGGGTCGACCGGGGAGCTGTTTTTT. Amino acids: CASRLVAGSTGELFF.

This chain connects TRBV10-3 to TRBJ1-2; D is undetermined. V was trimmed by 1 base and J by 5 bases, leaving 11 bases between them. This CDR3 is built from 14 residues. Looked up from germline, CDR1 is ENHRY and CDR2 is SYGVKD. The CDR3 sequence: CAISEFEAGYGYTF. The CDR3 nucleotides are TGTGCCATCAGTGAGTTCGAGGCTGGGTATGGCTACACCTTC.

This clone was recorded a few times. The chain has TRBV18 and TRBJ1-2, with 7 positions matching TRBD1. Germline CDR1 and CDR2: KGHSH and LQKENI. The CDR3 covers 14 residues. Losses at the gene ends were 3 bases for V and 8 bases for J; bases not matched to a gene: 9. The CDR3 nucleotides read TGTGCCAGCTCACCCAGTGGACAGGATTCCGGCTACACCTTC. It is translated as CASSPSGQDSGYTF.

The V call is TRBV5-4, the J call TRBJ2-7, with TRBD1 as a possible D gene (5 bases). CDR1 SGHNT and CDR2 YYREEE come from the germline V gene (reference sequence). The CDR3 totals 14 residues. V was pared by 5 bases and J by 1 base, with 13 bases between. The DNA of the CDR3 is TGTGCCAGCAGGACAGAATTTAATTCCTACGAGCAGTACTTC. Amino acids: CASRTEFNSYEQYF.

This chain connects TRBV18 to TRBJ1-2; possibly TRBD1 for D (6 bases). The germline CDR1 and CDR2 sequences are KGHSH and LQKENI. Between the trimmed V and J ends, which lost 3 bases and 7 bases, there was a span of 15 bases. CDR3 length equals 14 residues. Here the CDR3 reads CASSPETGTLGYTF. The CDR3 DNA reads TGTGCCAGCTCACCGGAAACAGGGACGCTTGGCTACACCTTC.

CDR3 DNA: TGTGCCAGCTCACCAGGCGGGTGGAGCACTGAAGCTTTCTTT. Amino acids: CASSPGGWSTEAFF. This chain joins TRBV18 and TRBJ1-1; the D is unclear. The length of the CDR3 is 14 residues. Germline values: CDR1 KGHSH, CDR2 LQKENI. Between the trimmed V and J ends, which lost 2 bases and 4 bases, there was a span of 11 bases.

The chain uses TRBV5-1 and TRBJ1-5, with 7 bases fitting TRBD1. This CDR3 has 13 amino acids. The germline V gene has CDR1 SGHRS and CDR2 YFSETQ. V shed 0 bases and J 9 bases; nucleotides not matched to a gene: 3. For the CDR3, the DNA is TGCGCCAGCAGCTTGGCAGGGGGGGGGCCCCAGCATTTT. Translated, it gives CASSLAGGGPQHF.